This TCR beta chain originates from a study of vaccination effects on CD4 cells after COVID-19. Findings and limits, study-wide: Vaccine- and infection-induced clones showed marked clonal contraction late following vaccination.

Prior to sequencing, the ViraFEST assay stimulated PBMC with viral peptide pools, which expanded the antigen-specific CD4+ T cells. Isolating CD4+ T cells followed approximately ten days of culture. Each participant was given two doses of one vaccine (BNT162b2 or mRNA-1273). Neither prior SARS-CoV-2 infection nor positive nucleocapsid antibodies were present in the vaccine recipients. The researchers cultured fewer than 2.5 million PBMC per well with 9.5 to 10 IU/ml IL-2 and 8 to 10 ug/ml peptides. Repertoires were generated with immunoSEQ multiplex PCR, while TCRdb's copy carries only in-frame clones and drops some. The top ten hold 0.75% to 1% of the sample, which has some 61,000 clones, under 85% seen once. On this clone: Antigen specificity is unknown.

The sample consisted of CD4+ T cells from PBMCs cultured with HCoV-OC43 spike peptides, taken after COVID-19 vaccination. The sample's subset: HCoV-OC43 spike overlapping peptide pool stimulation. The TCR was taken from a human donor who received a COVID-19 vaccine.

CDR3 protein: CASSHLAGGVGEQFF. The CDR3 bases are TGCGCCAGCAGCCACCTAGCGGGGGGGGTTGGTGAGCAGTTCTTC. This sequence joins TRBV4-1 and TRBJ2-1; 12 positions agree with TRBD2. The CDR3 extends over 15 amino acids. Trimming at V came to 3 bases and at J to 9 bases, leaving 6 bases not matched to a gene. Germline CDR1 MGHRA, CDR2 YSYEKL.